The 4 T cell receptor beta chains presented below share a single source sample, sequenced in a study of identical twins (dated by TCRdb to the mid-2010s). The receptor library was made with 5' RACE. Reads for this sample came from an Illumina HiSeq 2000. TCRdb handled the public reads itself, with Q25 trimming in fastp and clone calling in MiXCR, and kept productive beta chains. Rows with one shared CDR3 protein collapse into an entry with the most common genes and DNA. This sample has 600,000 to 850,000 distinct CDR3 sequences in its table, and roughly 20% of those were observed once. The ten largest clones capture less than 15% of the sample. In addition, the sample was reused for a study of T cells expressing NK-cell markers.

Sequenced: PBMCs. The receptors were gathered from a woman aged 18-29 years in good health.

This clonotype came up a few times. The genes are TRBV20-1 and TRBJ1-6; no clear D. The germline V gene encodes CDR1 DFQATT and CDR2 SNEGSKA (reference sequence). With 2 bases removed from V and 7 bases from J, the gap between germline ends came to 6 bases. This CDR3 is built from 12 residues. Here the CDR3 reads CSARQPNSPLHF. CDR3 DNA sequence: TGCAGTGCTAGACAGCCCAATTCACCCCTCCACTTT.

This clonotype came up a few times. This chain links TRBV29-1 with TRBJ2-2, with D possibly TRBD2 on 5 matching bases. Trimming stripped 4 bases from V and 7 bases from J, with 7 bases between. The CDR3 spans 11 residues. In germline, CDR1 is SQVTM, CDR2 ANQGSEA. CDR3 loop: CSVGSGGELFF. The CDR3 DNA follows: TGCAGCGTTGGGAGCGGCGGGGAGCTGTTTTTT.

This clonotype was counted only a few times. V is TRBV10-3 and J is TRBJ2-7; 10 bases fit TRBD2. The length of the CDR3 is 12 residues. V shed 11 bases, J shed 7 bases, and the junction held 8 bases outside the gene matches. The germline gives CDR1 ENHRY, CDR2 SYGVKD. The CDR3 spells CAVGLAGDEQYF. For the CDR3, the DNA is TGTGCCGTCGGGCTAGCGGGAGATGAGCAGTACTTC.

This clonotype was seen only a few times. This chain uses TRBV4-2 with TRBJ2-1; no clear D. V lost 2 bases to trimming and J lost 10 bases, with 12 bases between them. Germline CDR1 reads LGHNA; CDR2 reads YNFKEQ. The CDR3 is made up of 13 amino acids. CDR3 DNA: TGTGCCAGCAGCCAAACATACGGGTGGGAGCAGTTCTTC. This translates into CASSQTYGWEQFF.